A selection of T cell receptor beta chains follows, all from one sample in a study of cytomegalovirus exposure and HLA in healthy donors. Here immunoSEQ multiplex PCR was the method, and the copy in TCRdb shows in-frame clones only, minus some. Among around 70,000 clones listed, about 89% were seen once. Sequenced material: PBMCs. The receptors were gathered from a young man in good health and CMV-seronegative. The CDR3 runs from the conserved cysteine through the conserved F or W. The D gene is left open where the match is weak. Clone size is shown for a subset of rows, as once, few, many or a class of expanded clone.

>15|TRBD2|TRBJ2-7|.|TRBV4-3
CASSLRLAGSHEQYF
TGCGCCAGCAGCCTGCGACTAGCGGGATCCCACGAGCAGTACTTC
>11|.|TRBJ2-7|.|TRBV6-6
CASSVTVEQYF
TGTGCCAGCAGTGTTACAGTCGAGCAGTACTTC
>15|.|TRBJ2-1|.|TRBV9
CASSVAPGAHNEQFF
TGTGCCAGCAGCGTAGCCCCAGGGGCGCACAATGAGCAGTTCTTC
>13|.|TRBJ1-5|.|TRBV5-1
CASRVGVDQPQHF
TGCGCATCCCGGGTAGGGGTCGATCAGCCCCAGCATTTT
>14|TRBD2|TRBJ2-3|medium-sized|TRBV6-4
CASSGTSGTDTQYF
TGTGCCAGCAGTGGGACTAGCGGGACAGATACGCAGTATTTT
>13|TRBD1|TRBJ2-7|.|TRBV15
CATSRGRGHEQYF
TGTGCCACCAGCAGAGGCAGGGGGCACGAGCAGTACTTC
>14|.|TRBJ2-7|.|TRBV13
CASSLKRQAYEQYF
TGTGCCAGCAGCCTCAAACGACAGGCCTACGAGCAGTACTTC
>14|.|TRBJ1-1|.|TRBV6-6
CASSYGTAATEAFF
TGTGCCAGCAGTTACGGAACAGCGGCAACTGAAGCTTTCTTT
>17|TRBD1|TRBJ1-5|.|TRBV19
CASSRGQGALGNQPQHF
TGTGCCAGTAGTAGGGGACAGGGGGCCTTGGGCAATCAGCCCCAGCATTTT
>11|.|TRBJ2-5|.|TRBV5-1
CASSEAETQYF
TGCGCCAGCAGCGAGGCGGAGACCCAGTACTTC
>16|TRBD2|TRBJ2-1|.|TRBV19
CASSKTSGSGNNEQFF
TGTGCCAGTAGTAAGACGAGCGGGAGTGGAAACAATGAGCAGTTCTTC
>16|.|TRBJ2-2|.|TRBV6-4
CASSVGGGTNTGELFF
TGTGCCAGCAGTGTGGGGGGAGGAACGAACACCGGGGAGCTGTTTTTT
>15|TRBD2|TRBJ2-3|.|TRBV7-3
CASSLSGSAGDTQYF
TGTGCCAGCAGCTTAAGCGGGAGCGCCGGGGATACGCAGTATTTT
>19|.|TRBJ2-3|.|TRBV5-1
CASSLGVVVLKLSTDTQYF
TGCGCCAGCAGCTTGGGCGTCGTGGTCTTAAAGCTTAGCACAGATACGCAGTATTTT
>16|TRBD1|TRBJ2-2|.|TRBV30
CAWSVYRGPFSGELFF
TGTGCCTGGAGTGTATACAGGGGGCCTTTTAGCGGGGAGCTGTTTTTT
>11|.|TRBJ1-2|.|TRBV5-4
CASSFGYGYTF
TGTGCCAGCAGCTTCGGGTATGGCTACACCTTC
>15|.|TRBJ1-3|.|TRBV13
CASSTQQGSGNTIYF
TGTGCCAGCAGCACCCAACAGGGTTCTGGAAACACCATATATTTT
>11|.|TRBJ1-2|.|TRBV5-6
CASSWESGYTF
TGTGCCAGCAGCTGGGAGTCTGGCTACACCTTC
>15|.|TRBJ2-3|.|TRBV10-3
CAIRNPEGYTDTQYF
TGTGCCATCAGAAACCCCGAGGGCTACACAGATACGCAGTATTTT
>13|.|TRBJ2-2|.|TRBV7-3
CASSPKRVGELFF
TGTGCCAGCAGCCCCAAGCGTGTTGGGGAGCTGTTTTTT
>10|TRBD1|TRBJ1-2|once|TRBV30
CAWGDRANTF
TGTGCCTGGGGGGACAGGGCCAACACCTTC
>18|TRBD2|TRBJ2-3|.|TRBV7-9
CASSPNRLAGGPTDTQYF
TGTGCCAGCAGCCCGAATCGACTAGCGGGAGGGCCAACGGATACGCAGTATTTT
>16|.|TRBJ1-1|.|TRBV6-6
CASSKNGGYMNTEAFF
TGTGCCAGCAGTAAAAACGGCGGCTACATGAACACTGAAGCTTTCTTT
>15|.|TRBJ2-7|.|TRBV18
CASSPEGLRSYEQYF
TGTGCCAGCTCACCCGAGGGCCTAAGGTCCTACGAGCAGTACTTC
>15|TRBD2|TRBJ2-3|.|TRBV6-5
CASSYAASGTDTQYF
TGTGCCAGCAGTTACGCTGCTAGCGGGACAGATACGCAGTATTTT
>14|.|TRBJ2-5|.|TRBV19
CASSYRQLGETQYF
TGTGCCAGTAGTTACCGACAGTTGGGGGAGACCCAGTACTTC
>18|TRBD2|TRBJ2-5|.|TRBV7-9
CASSLGFGGLAGQETQYF
TGTGCCAGCAGCTTAGGTTTTGGGGGGCTAGCGGGACAAGAGACCCAGTACTTC
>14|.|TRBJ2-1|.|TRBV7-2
CASSLVVRGGEQFF
TGTGCCAGCAGCTTAGTAGTAAGGGGTGGTGAGCAGTTCTTC
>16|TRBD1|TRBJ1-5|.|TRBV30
CAWKGAGGYSNQPQHF
TGTGCCTGGAAGGGGGCAGGGGGATATAGCAATCAGCCCCAGCATTTT
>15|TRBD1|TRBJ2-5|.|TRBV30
CAWTSEDRAQETQYF
TGTGCCTGGACCTCCGAGGACAGGGCCCAAGAGACCCAGTACTTC
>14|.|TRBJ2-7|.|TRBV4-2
CASSQEWRDYEQYF
TGTGCCAGCAGCCAAGAATGGAGGGACTACGAGCAGTACTTC
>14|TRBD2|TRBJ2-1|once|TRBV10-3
CATASGSTYNEQFF
TGTGCCACGGCTAGCGGGAGTACCTACAATGAGCAGTTCTTC
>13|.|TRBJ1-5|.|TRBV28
CASSLGGHQPQHF
TGTGCCAGCAGTTTGGGGGGACATCAGCCCCAGCATTTT
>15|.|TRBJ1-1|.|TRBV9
CASSVGDRWGEGAFF
TGTGCCAGCAGCGTAGGGGATCGTTGGGGGGAAGGAGCTTTCTTT
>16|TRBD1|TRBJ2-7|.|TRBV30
CAWRTSLGQGSYEQYF
TGTGCCTGGAGGACATCGTTGGGACAGGGTTCCTACGAGCAGTACTTC
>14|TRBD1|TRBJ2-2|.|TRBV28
CASSLYRGVGELFF
TGTGCCAGCAGTTTATACAGGGGAGTCGGGGAGCTGTTTTTT